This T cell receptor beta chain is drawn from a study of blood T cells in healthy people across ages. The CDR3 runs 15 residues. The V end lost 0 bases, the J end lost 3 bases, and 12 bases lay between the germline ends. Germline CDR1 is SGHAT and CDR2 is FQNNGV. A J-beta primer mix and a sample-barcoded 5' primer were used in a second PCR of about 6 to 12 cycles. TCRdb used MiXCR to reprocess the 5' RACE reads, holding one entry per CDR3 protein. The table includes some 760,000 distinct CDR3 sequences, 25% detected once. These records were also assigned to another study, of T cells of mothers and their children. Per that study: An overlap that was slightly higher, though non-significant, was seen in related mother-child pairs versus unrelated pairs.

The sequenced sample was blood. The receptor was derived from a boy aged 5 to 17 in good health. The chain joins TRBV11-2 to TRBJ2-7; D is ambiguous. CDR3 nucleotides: TGTGCCAGCAGCTTAGAGGCCCAGGAGTTCTACGAGCAGTACTTC. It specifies CASSLEAQEFYEQYF. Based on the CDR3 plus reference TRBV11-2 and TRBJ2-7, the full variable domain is EAGVAQSPRYKIIEKRQSVAFWCNPISGHATLYWYQQILGQGPKLLIQFQNNGVVDDSQLPKDRFSAERLKGVDSTLKIQPAKLEDSAVYLCASSLEAQEFYEQYFGPGTRLTVT.